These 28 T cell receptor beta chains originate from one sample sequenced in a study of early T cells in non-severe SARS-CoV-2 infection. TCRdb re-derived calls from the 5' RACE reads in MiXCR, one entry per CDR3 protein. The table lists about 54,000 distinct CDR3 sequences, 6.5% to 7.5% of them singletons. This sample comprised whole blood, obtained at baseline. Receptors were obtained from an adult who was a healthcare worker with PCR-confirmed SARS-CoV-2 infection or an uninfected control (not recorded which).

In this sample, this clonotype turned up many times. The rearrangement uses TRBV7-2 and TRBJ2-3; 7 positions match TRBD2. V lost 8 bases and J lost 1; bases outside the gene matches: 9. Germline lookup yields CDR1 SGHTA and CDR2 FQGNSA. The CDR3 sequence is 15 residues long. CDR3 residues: CASGRERGRTDTQYF. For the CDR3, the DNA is TGTGCCAGCGGTAGGGAGCGGGGTCGCACAGATACGCAGTATTTT.

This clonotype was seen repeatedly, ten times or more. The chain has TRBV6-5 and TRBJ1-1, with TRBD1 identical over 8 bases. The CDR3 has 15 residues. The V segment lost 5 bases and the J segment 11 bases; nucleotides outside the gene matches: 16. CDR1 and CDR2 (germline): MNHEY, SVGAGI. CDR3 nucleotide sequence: TGTGCCAGCAGTCCCCGGATGGACAGGGATGGTGGGGCTTTCTTT. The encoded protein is CASSPRMDRDGGAFF.

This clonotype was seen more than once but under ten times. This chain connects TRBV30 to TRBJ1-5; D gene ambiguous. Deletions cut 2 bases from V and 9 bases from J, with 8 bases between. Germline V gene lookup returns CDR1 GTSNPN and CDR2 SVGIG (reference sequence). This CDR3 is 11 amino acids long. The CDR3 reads CAWSSTGPQHF. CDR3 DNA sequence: TGTGCCTGGAGTTCAACGGGGCCCCAGCATTTT. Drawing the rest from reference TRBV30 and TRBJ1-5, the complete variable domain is SQTIHQWPATLVQPVGSPLSLECTVEGTSNPNLYWYRQAAGRGLQLLFYSVGIGQISSEVPQNLSASRPQDRQFILSSKKLLLSDSGFYLCAWSSTGPQHFGDGTRLSIL.

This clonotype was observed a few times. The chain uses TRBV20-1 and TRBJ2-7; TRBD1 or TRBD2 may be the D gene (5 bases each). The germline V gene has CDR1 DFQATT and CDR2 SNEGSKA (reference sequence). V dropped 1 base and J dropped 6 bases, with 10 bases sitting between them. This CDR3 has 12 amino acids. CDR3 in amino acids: CSARGEGTEQYF. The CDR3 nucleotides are TGCAGTGCTAGAGGGGAAGGGACCGAGCAGTACTTC.

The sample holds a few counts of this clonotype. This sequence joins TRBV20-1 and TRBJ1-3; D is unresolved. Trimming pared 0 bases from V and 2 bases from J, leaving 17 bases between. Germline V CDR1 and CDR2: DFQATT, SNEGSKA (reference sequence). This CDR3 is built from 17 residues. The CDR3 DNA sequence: TGCAGTGCTAGAGACTGGGGTAGCCGCTGGGCTGGAAACACCATATATTTT. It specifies CSARDWGSRWAGNTIYF.

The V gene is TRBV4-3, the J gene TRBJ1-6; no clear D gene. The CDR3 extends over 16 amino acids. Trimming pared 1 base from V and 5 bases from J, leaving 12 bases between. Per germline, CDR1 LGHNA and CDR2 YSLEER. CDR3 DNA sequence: TGCGCCAGCAGCCAAGGTGTCTGGGCGGATAATTCACCCCTCCACTTT. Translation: CASSQGVWADNSPLHF.

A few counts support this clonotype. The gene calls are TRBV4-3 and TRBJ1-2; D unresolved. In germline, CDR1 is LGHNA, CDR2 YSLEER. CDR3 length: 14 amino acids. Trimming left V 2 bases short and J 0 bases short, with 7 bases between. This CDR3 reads CASSQSETNYGYTF. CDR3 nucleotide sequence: TGCGCCAGCAGCCAATCGGAGACTAACTATGGCTACACCTTC.

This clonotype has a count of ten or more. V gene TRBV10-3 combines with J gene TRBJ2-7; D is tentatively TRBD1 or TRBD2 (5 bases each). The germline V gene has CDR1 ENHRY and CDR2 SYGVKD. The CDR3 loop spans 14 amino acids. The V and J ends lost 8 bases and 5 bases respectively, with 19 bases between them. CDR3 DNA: TGTGCCATCTCAATTAGAGGGGATTTGGACGAGCAGTACTTC. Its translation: CAISIRGDLDEQYF.

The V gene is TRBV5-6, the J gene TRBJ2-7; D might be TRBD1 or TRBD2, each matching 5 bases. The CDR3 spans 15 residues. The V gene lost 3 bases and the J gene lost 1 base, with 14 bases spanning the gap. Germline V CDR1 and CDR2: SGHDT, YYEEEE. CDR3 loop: CASSSLGTLSYEQYF. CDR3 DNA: TGTGCCAGCAGCTCTCTCGGGACGCTATCCTACGAGCAGTACTTC.

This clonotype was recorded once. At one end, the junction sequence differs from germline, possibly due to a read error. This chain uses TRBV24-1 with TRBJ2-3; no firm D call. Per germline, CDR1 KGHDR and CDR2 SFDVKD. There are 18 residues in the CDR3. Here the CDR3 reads CATSEASTKFLSTDTRYF. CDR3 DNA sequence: TGTGCCACCAGTGAAGCTTCAACCAAGTTCCTTAGCACAGATACGCGGTATTTT.

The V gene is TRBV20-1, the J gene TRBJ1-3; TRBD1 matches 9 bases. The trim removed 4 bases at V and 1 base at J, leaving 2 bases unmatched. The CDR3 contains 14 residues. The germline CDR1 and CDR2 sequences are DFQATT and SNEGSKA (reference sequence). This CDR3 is CSATGTGSGNTIYF. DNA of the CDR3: TGCAGTGCTACCGGGACAGGGTCTGGAAACACCATATATTTT.

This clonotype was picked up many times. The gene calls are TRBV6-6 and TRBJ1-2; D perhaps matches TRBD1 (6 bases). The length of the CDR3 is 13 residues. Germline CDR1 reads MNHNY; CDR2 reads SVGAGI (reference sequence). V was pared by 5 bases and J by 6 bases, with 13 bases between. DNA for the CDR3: TGTGCCAGCAGTCAGACAGGTTCAAATGGCTACACCTTC. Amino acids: CASSQTGSNGYTF.

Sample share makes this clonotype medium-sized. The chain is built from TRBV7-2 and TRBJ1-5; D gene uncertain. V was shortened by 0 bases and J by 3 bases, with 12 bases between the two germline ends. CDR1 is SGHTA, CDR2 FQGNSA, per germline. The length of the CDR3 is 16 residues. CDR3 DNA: TGTGCCAGCAGCTTAGCGATGGACGGAGCCAATCAGCCCCAGCATTTT. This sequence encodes CASSLAMDGANQPQHF.

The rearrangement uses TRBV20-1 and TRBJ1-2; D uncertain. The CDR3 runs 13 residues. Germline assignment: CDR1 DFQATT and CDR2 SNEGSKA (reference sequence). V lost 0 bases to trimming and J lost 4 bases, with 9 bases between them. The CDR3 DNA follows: TGCAGTGCTAGAGATATCGTAAGCTATGGCTACACCTTC. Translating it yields CSARDIVSYGYTF.

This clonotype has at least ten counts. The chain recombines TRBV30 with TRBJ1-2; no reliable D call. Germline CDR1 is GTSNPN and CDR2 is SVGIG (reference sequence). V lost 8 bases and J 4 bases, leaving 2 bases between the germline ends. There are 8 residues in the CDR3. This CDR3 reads CATYGYTF. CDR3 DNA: TGTGCCACCTATGGCTACACCTTC.

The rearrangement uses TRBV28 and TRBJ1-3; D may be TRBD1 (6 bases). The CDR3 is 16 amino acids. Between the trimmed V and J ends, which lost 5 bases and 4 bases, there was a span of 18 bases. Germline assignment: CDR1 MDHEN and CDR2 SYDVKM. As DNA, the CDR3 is TGTGCCAGCAGTCAACCGGGACACAAATTAGGAAACACCATATATTTT. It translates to CASSQPGHKLGNTIYF. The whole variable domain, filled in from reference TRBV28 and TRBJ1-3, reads DVKVTQSSRYLVKRTGEKVFLECVQDMDHENMFWYRQDPGLGLRLIYFSYDVKMKEKGDIPEGYSVSREKKERFSLILESASTNQTSMYLCASSQPGHKLGNTIYFGEGSWLTVV.

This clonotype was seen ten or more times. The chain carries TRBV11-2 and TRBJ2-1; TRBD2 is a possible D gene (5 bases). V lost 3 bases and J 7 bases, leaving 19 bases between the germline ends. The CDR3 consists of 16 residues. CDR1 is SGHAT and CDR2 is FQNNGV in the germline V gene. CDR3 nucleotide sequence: TGTGCCAGCAGCTTGATGGTTGGCGGGCTCCTAAATGAGCAGTTCTTC. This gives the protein CASSLMVGGLLNEQFF. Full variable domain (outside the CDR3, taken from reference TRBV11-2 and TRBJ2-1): EAGVAQSPRYKIIEKRQSVAFWCNPISGHATLYWYQQILGQGPKLLIQFQNNGVVDDSQLPKDRFSAERLKGVDSTLKIQPAKLEDSAVYLCASSLMVGGLLNEQFFGPGTRLTVL.

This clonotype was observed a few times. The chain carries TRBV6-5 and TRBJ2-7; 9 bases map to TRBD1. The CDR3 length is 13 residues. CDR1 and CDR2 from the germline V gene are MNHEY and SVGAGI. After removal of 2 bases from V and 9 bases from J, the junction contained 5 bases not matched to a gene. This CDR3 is CASSYDRGNGQYF. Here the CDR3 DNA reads TGTGCCAGCAGTTACGACAGGGGGAATGGGCAGTACTTC.

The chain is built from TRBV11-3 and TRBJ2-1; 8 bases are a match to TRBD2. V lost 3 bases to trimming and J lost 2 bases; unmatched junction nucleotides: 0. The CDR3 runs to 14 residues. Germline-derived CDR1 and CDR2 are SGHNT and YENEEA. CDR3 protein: CASSFGGAYNEQFF. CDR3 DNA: TGTGCCAGCAGCTTCGGGGGGGCCTACAATGAGCAGTTCTTC.

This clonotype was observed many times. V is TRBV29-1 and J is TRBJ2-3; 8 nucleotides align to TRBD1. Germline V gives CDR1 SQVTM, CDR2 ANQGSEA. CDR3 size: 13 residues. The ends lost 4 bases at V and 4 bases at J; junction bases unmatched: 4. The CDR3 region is CSVAPGQADTQYF. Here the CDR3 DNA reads TGCAGCGTTGCCCCGGGACAGGCAGATACGCAGTATTTT.

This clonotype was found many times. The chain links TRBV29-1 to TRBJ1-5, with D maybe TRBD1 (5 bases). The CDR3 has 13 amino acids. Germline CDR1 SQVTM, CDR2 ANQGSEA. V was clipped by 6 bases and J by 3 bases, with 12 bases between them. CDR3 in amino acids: CSVGKGYNQPQHF. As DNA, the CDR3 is TGCAGCGTAGGAAAGGGGTACAATCAGCCCCAGCATTTT.

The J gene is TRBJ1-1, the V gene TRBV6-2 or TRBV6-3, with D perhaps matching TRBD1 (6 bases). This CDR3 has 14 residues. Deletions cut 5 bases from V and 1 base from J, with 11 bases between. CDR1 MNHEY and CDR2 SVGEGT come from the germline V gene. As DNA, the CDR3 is TGTGCCAGCAGTGCAACAGGGAAGAACACTGAAGCTTTCTTT. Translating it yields CASSATGKNTEAFF.

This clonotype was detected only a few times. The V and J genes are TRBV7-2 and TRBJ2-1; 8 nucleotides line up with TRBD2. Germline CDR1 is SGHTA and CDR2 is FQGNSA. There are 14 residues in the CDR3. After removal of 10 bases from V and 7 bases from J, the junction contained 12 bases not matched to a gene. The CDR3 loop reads CATRAGGSRNEQFF. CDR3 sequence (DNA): TGTGCCACCAGGGCGGGGGGCTCTCGGAATGAGCAGTTCTTC.

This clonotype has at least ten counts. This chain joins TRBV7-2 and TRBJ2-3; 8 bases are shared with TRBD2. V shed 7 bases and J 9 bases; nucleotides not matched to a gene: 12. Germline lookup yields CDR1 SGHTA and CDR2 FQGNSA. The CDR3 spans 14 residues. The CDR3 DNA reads TGTGCCAGCACCCTATTCGGTAGCGGGGTCACGCAGTATTTT. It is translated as CASTLFGSGVTQYF.

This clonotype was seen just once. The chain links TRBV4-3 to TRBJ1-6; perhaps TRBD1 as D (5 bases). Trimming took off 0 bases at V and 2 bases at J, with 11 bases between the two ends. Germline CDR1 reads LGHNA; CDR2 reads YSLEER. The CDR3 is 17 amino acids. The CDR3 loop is CASSQDLGRAYNSPLHF. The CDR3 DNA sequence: TGCGCCAGCAGCCAAGACCTTGGCAGGGCCTATAATTCACCCCTCCACTTT.

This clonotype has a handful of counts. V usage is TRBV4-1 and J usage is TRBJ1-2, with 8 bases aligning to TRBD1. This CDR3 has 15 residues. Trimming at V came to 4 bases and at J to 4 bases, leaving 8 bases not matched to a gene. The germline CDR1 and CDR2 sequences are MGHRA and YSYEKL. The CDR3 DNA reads TGCGCCAGCAGCCCCCCGGACAGGGAGACCTATGGCTACACCTTC. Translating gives CASSPPDRETYGYTF.

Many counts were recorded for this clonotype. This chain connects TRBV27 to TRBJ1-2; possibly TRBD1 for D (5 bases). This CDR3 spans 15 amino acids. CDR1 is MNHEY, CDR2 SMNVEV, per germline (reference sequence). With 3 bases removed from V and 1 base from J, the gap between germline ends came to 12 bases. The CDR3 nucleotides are TGTGCCAGCAGTTTCGTGGGGGGGTTTAACTATGGCTACACCTTC. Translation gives CASSFVGGFNYGYTF.

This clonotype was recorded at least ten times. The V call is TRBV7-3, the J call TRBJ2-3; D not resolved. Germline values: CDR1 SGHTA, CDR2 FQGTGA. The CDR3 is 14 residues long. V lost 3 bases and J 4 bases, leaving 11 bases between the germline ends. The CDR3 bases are TGTGCCAGCAGCTTCAATAGTTTTGCAGATACGCAGTATTTT. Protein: CASSFNSFADTQYF. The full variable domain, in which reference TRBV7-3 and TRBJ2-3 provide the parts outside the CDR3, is GAGVSQTPSNKVTEKGKYVELRCDPISGHTALYWYRQSLGQGPEFLIYFQGTGAADDSGLPNDRFFAVRPEGSVSTLKIQRTERGDSAVYLCASSFNSFADTQYFGPGTRLTVL.